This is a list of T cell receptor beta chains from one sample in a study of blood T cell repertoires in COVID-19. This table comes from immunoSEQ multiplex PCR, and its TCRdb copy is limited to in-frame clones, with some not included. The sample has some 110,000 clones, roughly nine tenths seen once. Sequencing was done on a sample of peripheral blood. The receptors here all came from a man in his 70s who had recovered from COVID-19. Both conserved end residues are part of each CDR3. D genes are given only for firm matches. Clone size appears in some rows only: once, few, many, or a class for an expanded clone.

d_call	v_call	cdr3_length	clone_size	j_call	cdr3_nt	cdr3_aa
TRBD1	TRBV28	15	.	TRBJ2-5	TGTGCCAGCAGTTTCAGTTTGGCAGGGGGTGAGACCCAGTACTTC	CASSFSLAGGETQYF
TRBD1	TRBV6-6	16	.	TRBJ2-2	TGTGCCAGCAGTTACTCACAGGGGACCAACACCGGGGAGCTGTTTTTT	CASSYSQGTNTGELFF
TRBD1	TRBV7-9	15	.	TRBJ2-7	TGTGCCAGCAGCCCGGGACAGGGTAGGTCCTACGAGCAGTACTTC	CASSPGQGRSYEQYF
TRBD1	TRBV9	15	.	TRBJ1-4	TGTGCCAGCAGCGGGGGGACAGGGGCTGCTGAAAAACTGTTTTTT	CASSGGTGAAEKLFF
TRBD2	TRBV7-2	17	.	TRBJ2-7	TGTGCCAGCAGCTTAGCGGGGGGTAGCGGGAGCTCCTACGAGCAGTACTTC	CASSLAGGSGSSYEQYF
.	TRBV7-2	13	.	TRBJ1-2	TGTGCCAGCAGCTTAGGCCAGGTCTATGGCTACACCTTC	CASSLGQVYGYTF
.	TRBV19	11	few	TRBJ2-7	TGTGCCAGTAGTAGGGGCCACGAGCAGTACTTC	CASSRGHEQYF
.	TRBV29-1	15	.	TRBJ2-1	TGCAGCGTTGAAGCTGGGGGCCACTCCTACAATGAGCAGTTCTTC	CSVEAGGHSYNEQFF
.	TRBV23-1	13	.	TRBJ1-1	TGCGCCAGCAGGACTAATAGGTACACTGAAGCTTTCTTT	CASRTNRYTEAFF
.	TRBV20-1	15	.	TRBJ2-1	TGCAGTGCTAGTTTGTCAACAAGCTCCTACAATGAGCAGTTCTTC	CSASLSTSSYNEQFF
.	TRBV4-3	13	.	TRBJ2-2	TGCGCCAGCAGCCCGGACAGCACCGGGGAGCTGTTTTTT	CASSPDSTGELFF
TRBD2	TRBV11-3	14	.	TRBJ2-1	TGTGCCAGCAGCCCAAGGACTAGCGGGAGTGAGCAGTTCTTC	CASSPRTSGSEQFF
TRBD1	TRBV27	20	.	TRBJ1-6	TGTGCCAGCAGTCCACGGACAGGGGGCGGAAAAATGGCCTATAATTCACCCCTCCACTTT	CASSPRTGGGKMAYNSPLHF
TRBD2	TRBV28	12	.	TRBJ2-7	TGTGCCACCGGCGGGGGGACCTACGAGCAGTACTTC	CATGGGTYEQYF
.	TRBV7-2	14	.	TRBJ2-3	TGTGCCAGCAGCATCCGACACCGCACAGATACGCAGTATTTT	CASSIRHRTDTQYF
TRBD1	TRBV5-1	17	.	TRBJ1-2	TGCGCCAGCAGCTTGATGGGACAGGGGAGCGGGGTTTATGGCTACACCTTC	CASSLMGQGSGVYGYTF
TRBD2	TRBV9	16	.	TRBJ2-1	TGTGCCAGCAGCGTAGGGGCTAGCGGGGGATACAATGAGCAGTTCTTC	CASSVGASGGYNEQFF
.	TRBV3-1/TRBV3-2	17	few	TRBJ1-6	TGTGCCAGCAGCCCTAGACTATGGCCGGTCAATAATTCACCCCTCCACTTT	CASSPRLWPVNNSPLHF
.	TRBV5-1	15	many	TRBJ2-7	TGCGCCAGCAGCTTGGAGGCAGGGGTGTACTACGAGCAGTACTTC	CASSLEAGVYYEQYF
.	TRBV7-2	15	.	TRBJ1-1	TGTGCCAGCAGCTTAGTCGGGTCGGAGAACACTGAAGCTTTCTTT	CASSLVGSENTEAFF
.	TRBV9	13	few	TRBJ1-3	TGTGCCAGCGGTCGGGGGATTGGAAACACCATATATTTT	CASGRGIGNTIYF
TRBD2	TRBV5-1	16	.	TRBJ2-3	TGCGCCAGCAGCTTGGACTCGGGACTAGCGGAAGATACGCAGTATTTT	CASSLDSGLAEDTQYF
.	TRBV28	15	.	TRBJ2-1	TGTGCCAGCAGCCCTATAAGGAGCTCCTACAATGAGCAGTTCTTC	CASSPIRSSYNEQFF
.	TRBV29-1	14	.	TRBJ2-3	TGCAGCGCCGTAGAGATAGCTAGCACAGATACGCAGTATTTT	CSAVEIASTDTQYF
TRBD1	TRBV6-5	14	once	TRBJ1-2	TGTGCCAGCACCTCAACAGGGGGTCAGGAGGGCTACACCTTC	CASTSTGGQEGYTF
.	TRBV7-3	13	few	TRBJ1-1	TGTGCCAGCAGCTTAAAAAGGGAGACTGAAGCTTTCTTT	CASSLKRETEAFF
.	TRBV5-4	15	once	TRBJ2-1	TGTGCCAGCAGCCCGAGCGACGGAATCTACAATGAGCAGTTCTTC	CASSPSDGIYNEQFF
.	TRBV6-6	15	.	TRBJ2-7	TGTGCCAGCATCAAACTCGGCCGCGAGGGCATAGAGCAGTACTTC	CASIKLGREGIEQYF